This is a list of T cell receptor beta chains from one sample in a study of identical twins. From the 5' RACE reads, TCRdb called clonotypes with MiXCR, one entry per CDR3 protein. The table shows about 660,000 distinct CDR3 sequences, with under 9% occurring only once. The data were also submitted as part of a second study, on yellow fever vaccine responses in identical twins.

Sample: PBMCs. These receptors came from a woman younger than 35 in good health. Each CDR3 is given with its conserved first and last residue. A D gene is named only where the DNA matches it firmly. The listing skips clone size in some rows; elsewhere it reads once, few, many or a size class.

CASSVDDGRSSYEQYF	TGTGCCAGCAGCGTAGATGACGGGCGGAGCTCCTACGAGCAGTACTTC	few	.	TRBJ2-7	TRBV9
CASILDGGKTSTDTQYF	TGTGCCAGCATCTTAGATGGGGGGAAGACTAGCACAGATACGCAGTATTTT	few	.	TRBJ2-3	TRBV12-3/TRBV12-4
CASTEPGGFYNSPLHF	TGTGCCAGCACCGAGCCGGGAGGGTTCTATAATTCACCCCTCCACTTT	.	.	TRBJ1-6	TRBV21-1
CAISESGSQVLGETYEQYF	TGTGCCATCAGTGAGTCGGGGAGTCAGGTCTTGGGGGAGACCTACGAGCAGTACTTC	.	.	TRBJ2-7	TRBV10-3
CASSEYTEQFF	TGCGCCAGCAGTGAATACACTGAGCAGTTCTTC	.	.	TRBJ2-1	TRBV10-2
CSGAGGLSSYNEQFF	TGCAGTGGAGCCGGGGGCCTCAGCTCCTACAATGAGCAGTTCTTC	many	.	TRBJ2-1	TRBV20-1
CASSFTGTGGNTGELFF	TGTGCCAGCAGCTTTACCGGGACAGGGGGCAACACCGGGGAGCTGTTTTTT	few	TRBD1	TRBJ2-2	TRBV7-2
CASSLIQGGGNSPLHF	TGTGCCAGCAGTTTAATTCAGGGGGGTGGTAATTCACCCCTCCACTTT	.	TRBD1	TRBJ1-6	TRBV27
CSAPSGSSGELFF	TGCAGTGCTCCTTCCGGAAGTTCCGGGGAGCTGTTTTTT	few	.	TRBJ2-2	TRBV20-1
CASSFTSGRADEQFF	TGTGCCAGCAGCTTTACTAGCGGGAGGGCGGATGAGCAGTTCTTC	.	TRBD2	TRBJ2-1	TRBV7-9
CSSEGSYNEQFF	TGCAGCTCAGAGGGGTCCTACAATGAGCAGTTCTTC	many	.	TRBJ2-1	TRBV29-1
CASSYEKQGWNGNEQFF	TGTGCCAGCAGTTACGAAAAACAGGGGTGGAATGGGAATGAGCAGTTCTTC	many	TRBD1	TRBJ2-1	TRBV6-5